This T cell receptor (beta chain) comes out of a study of tumor and adjacent non-tumor tissue in lung cancer. No cell sorting was done before RNA was extracted from the tissue. On this clonotype: Its antigen is unknown.

The study's findings and limits: Normal lung showed higher cumulative top 100 clone frequency than tumor. Significantly higher TCR diversity was found in tumor than normal lung.

Germline-derived CDR1 and CDR2 are DFQATT and SNEGSKA (reference sequence). The CDR3 has 15 amino acids. The library came from three nested PCR rounds adapted from ARM-PCR protocols. One entry per CDR3 protein, called by TCRdb with MiXCR from the multiplex PCR reads. The profile shows roughly 66,000 distinct CDR3 sequences, roughly 72% of them singletons. The sample was lung tumor tissue. The origin of this receptor is a man between 60 and 70 years old with non-small cell lung cancer. The rearrangement joins TRBV20-1 to TRBJ2-7, with D possibly being TRBD2 (6 bases). The CDR3 spells CRARDSGTSSYEQYF. In nucleotides, the CDR3 is TGCAGAGCCAGAGATAGCGGCACCAGCTCCTACGAGCAGTACTTC.